The 26 T cell receptor beta chains listed next were all sequenced from one sample in a study of shared clonotypes between healthy human individuals. The table came from immunoSEQ multiplex PCR; TCRdb's copy has only in-frame clones and leaves some out. The sample carries under 1 million clones, 90% to 97% recorded once. Terminally differentiated effector memory CD45RA+ cells were excluded from the naive CD8 cells, which were CD45RO-negative and positively selected for CCR7. The sequenced material came from naive CD8+ T cells sorted from blood. Every receptor here comes from a man aged 25 to 40 in good health.

The rearrangement joins TRBV4-1 to TRBJ2-2; no clear D gene. With 3 bases removed from V and 1 base from J, the gap between germline ends came to 6 bases. The CDR3 consists of 14 residues. The germline CDR1 and CDR2 sequences are MGHRA and YSYEKL. CDR3 sequence reads: CASSQGLNTGELFF. The CDR3 DNA follows: TGCGCCAGCAGCCAGGGTTTGAACACCGGGGAGCTGTTTTTT.

The V gene is TRBV4-3, the J gene TRBJ2-5; 8 nucleotides agree with TRBD2. Germline values: CDR1 LGHNA, CDR2 YSLEER. This CDR3 spans 16 amino acids. V lost 0 bases to trimming and J lost 1 base; unmatched junction nucleotides: 4. The CDR3 here is CASSQDASGFQETQYF. The CDR3 bases are TGCGCCAGCAGCCAAGATGCTAGCGGGTTCCAAGAGACCCAGTACTTC.

The CDR3, as DNA: TGTGCCAGCAGCTTAGGGTTACCTTCGTACCAAGAGACCCAGTACTTC. This codes for CASSLGLPSYQETQYF. The gene calls are TRBV11-2 and TRBJ2-5; D unresolved. The V gene's germline CDR1 is SGHAT and CDR2 FQNNGV. V lost 1 base and J lost 0, with 12 bases in between. The CDR3 has 16 amino acids.

The chain joins TRBV7-9 to TRBJ1-5; D call uncertain. The CDR3 sequence is 16 residues long. Germline loops: CDR1 SEHNR, CDR2 FQNEAQ (reference sequence). V was trimmed by 5 bases and J by 4 bases, leaving 18 bases between them. The CDR3 spells CASSTSGSTRNQPQHF. The CDR3 DNA is TGTGCCAGCAGCACCTCGGGGTCCACCCGGAATCAGCCCCAGCATTTT.

The V and J genes are TRBV29-1 and TRBJ2-2, with D possibly being TRBD1 or TRBD2 (5 bases each). Looked up from germline, CDR1 is SQVTM and CDR2 is ANQGSEA. This CDR3 is built from 12 residues. Trimming shortened V by 6 bases and J by 7 bases, and 12 bases separated the two germline ends. The CDR3 coding sequence is TGCAGCGTCGTCGGGGACGTCGGGGAGCTGTTTTTT. Translation: CSVVGDVGELFF.

The chain uses TRBV6-5 and TRBJ2-3; D ambiguous. The CDR3 spans 15 residues. Between the trimmed V and J ends, which lost 4 bases and 0 bases, there was a span of 11 bases. Germline V gives CDR1 MNHEY, CDR2 SVGAGI. The CDR3: CASSSEDGSTDTQYF. Here the CDR3 DNA reads TGTGCCAGCAGTTCAGAGGACGGAAGCACAGATACGCAGTATTTT.

The rearrangement joins TRBV19 to TRBJ2-7; TRBD2 matches 7 bases. Trimming at V came to 2 bases and at J to 0 bases, leaving 10 bases not matched to a gene. Germline-derived CDR1 and CDR2 are LNHDA and SQIVND (reference sequence). The CDR3 loop spans 17 amino acids. This CDR3 reads CASSISSGGTYSYEQYF. The CDR3 coding sequence is TGTGCCAGTAGTATATCGTCGGGAGGTACATACTCCTACGAGCAGTACTTC.

The chain recombines TRBV29-1 with TRBJ2-2, with no clear D. The CDR3 is 13 residues long. The V gene's germline CDR1 is SQVTM and CDR2 ANQGSEA. V was trimmed by 3 bases and J by 6 bases, leaving 11 bases between them. The CDR3 is CSVELRVAGELFF. Written as DNA, the CDR3 is TGCAGCGTTGAGTTAAGGGTAGCCGGGGAGCTGTTTTTT.

The rearrangement joins TRBV5-3 to TRBJ2-7; D remains ambiguous. TRBV5-3 is assigned to the ORF class and has an uncertain function. V lost 4 bases to trimming and J lost 6 bases, with 11 bases between them. The CDR3 spans 12 residues. The CDR3 DNA is TGTGCCAGAAGCAGAGCCGGCCTCGAGCAGTACTTC. This codes for CARSRAGLEQYF.

The chain uses TRBV28 and TRBJ1-2; unclear D gene. Trimming stripped 6 bases from V and 5 bases from J, with 22 bases between. CDR1 is MDHEN, CDR2 SYDVKM, per germline. CDR3 length equals 16 residues. In DNA, the CDR3 is TGTGCCAGCAGCCCCAGGCCTCGACCTGAATCTTATGGCTACACCTTC. Translating gives CASSPRPRPESYGYTF.

The rearrangement uses TRBV4-3 and TRBJ2-7, with TRBD1 matching 7 bases. The CDR3 consists of 13 residues. Germline V gene lookup returns CDR1 LGHNA and CDR2 YSLEER. V gave up 0 bases and J gave up 5 bases; unmatched junction bases: 1. CDR3 coding DNA: TGCGCCAGCAGCCAAGAACAGGGGAACGAGCAGTACTTC. It yields the protein CASSQEQGNEQYF.

The chain joins TRBV12-5 to TRBJ2-3; D remains unclear. CDR3 length: 13 residues. The germline V gene encodes CDR1 LGHNT and CDR2 FRNRAP. The V gene lost 8 bases and the J gene lost 1 base, with 10 bases spanning the gap. The CDR3, as DNA: TGTGCTAGTCTCCGACCCGGCACAGATACGCAGTATTTT. This translates into CASLRPGTDTQYF. The full variable domain, with the rest looked up from reference TRBV12-5 and TRBJ2-3, is DARVTQTPRHKVTEMGQEVTMRCQPILGHNTVFWYRQTMMQGLELLAYFRNRAPLDDSGMPKDRFSAEMPDATLATLKIQPSEPRDSAVYFCASLRPGTDTQYFGPGTRLTVL.

This clone was picked up one time. The J gene is TRBJ2-1, the V gene TRBV11-3; possible D gene TRBD2, 5 bases. CDR1 and CDR2 from the germline V gene are SGHNT and YENEEA. V was clipped by 4 bases and J by 5 bases, with 21 bases between them. This CDR3 has 17 residues. CDR3 DNA: TGTGCCAGCAGCTCAGAAACGACGGGGAAGACCCACAATGAGCAGTTCTTC. Translated, it gives CASSSETTGKTHNEQFF.

The chain is built from TRBV5-1 and TRBJ1-1, with 9 positions matching TRBD1. CDR1 SGHRS and CDR2 YFSETQ come from the germline V gene. V lost 2 bases and J lost 4; bases outside the gene matches: 12. CDR3 size: 17 residues. Written as DNA, the CDR3 is TGCGCCAGCAGCTTTTCTCCCGGGACAGGGCCATCCACTGAAGCTTTCTTT. It specifies CASSFSPGTGPSTEAFF.

Comment on this clone: Relative to the germline gene, one junction end is altered; a read error may explain this. The rearrangement uses TRBV7-9 and TRBJ1-2; maybe TRBD1 (6 bases). The CDR3 length is 11 residues. CDR1 is SEHNR, CDR2 FQNEAQ, per germline (reference sequence). CDR3 residues: CASSRTGITDF. The CDR3 DNA reads TGTGCCAGCAGCAGAACAGGGATCACCGACTTC.

This clone was seen more than once but under ten times. The CDR3 nucleotides are TGTGCCAGCAGTTACTCTGGTCACTATGGCTACACCTTC. Its protein product is CASSYSGHYGYTF. The chain uses TRBV6-5 and TRBJ1-2; D remains unclear. The V and J ends lost 0 bases and 3 bases respectively, with 5 bases between them. The CDR3 contains 13 residues. Looked up from germline, CDR1 is MNHEY and CDR2 is SVGAGI.

The rearrangement links TRBV15 to TRBJ2-7; D not certain. From germline, CDR1 is LNHNV and CDR2 YYDKDF (reference sequence). The ends were cut back, 4 bases at V and 2 bases at J, with 9 bases in the middle. The length of the CDR3 is 13 residues. The CDR3 sequence: CATSNGPAYEQYF. The CDR3 DNA follows: TGTGCCACCAGCAACGGACCAGCCTACGAGCAGTACTTC.

The chain links TRBV19 to TRBJ1-5; D not resolved. The V gene lost 0 bases and the J gene lost 1 base, with 4 bases spanning the gap. The CDR3 is 14 amino acids. Germline CDR1 LNHDA, CDR2 SQIVND (reference sequence). In DNA, the CDR3 is TGTGCCAGTAGTATAGAGAGCAGCAATCAGCCCCAGCATTTT. Its protein product is CASSIESSNQPQHF.

The chain couples TRBV18 to TRBJ1-5; D ambiguous. The CDR3 runs 11 residues. CDR1 and CDR2 (germline): KGHSH, LQKENI. V lost 3 bases to trimming and J lost 5 bases, with 2 bases between them. In nucleotides, the CDR3 is TGTGCCAGCTCACCGGATCAGCCCCAGCATTTT. Translation gives CASSPDQPQHF.

The gene calls are TRBV7-6 and TRBJ2-1; D gene ambiguous. The CDR3 is 14 residues long. Germline V gives CDR1 SGHVS, CDR2 FNYEAQ. With 0 bases removed from V and 5 bases from J, the gap between germline ends came to 8 bases. CDR3 residues: CASSLAGSHNEQFF. The CDR3, as DNA: TGTGCCAGCAGCTTAGCGGGGTCCCACAATGAGCAGTTCTTC.

The CDR3 DNA reads TGCGCCAGCGGGGCGGGGGGAATCTACTACGAGCAGTACTTC. Translating it yields CASGAGGIYYEQYF. The chain has TRBV5-1 and TRBJ2-7, with 8 bases that match TRBD2. V lost 7 bases, J lost 3 bases, and 9 bases stayed unmatched. This CDR3 comprises 14 residues. Per the germline V gene, CDR1 is SGHRS and CDR2 is YFSETQ.

The chain joins TRBV5-6 to TRBJ2-3, with a tentative D call TRBD1 (6 bases). CDR1 is SGHDT and CDR2 is YYEEEE in the germline V gene. The V end lost 4 bases, the J end lost 0 bases, and 9 bases lay between the germline ends. CDR3 length equals 14 residues. The CDR3 DNA follows: TGTGCCAGCAGCATGGGACATAGCACAGATACGCAGTATTTT. The encoded protein is CASSMGHSTDTQYF.

CDR3 DNA: TGTGCCAGCAGCTTGGGCCCGGCGGGAGATAGCACCGGGGAGCTGTTTTTT. Encoded protein: CASSLGPAGDSTGELFF. This chain uses TRBV7-8 with TRBJ2-2, with 7 bases aligning to TRBD2. After removal of 3 bases from V and 4 bases from J, the junction contained 11 bases not matched to a gene. From germline, CDR1 is SGHVS and CDR2 FQNEAQ. The CDR3 contains 17 residues.

The chain recombines TRBV6-5 with TRBJ1-2; TRBD1 is a possible D gene (5 bases). Trimming shortened V by 0 bases and J by 10 bases, and 18 bases separated the two germline ends. The CDR3 has 15 amino acids. Germline lookup yields CDR1 MNHEY and CDR2 SVGAGI. CDR3 in amino acids: CASSYSQPLGDDYTF. The CDR3 coding sequence is TGTGCCAGCAGTTACTCCCAACCCCTAGGGGACGACTACACCTTC.

This sequence joins TRBV13 and TRBJ2-2; D gene uncertain. The CDR3 runs 12 residues. Germline CDR1 reads PRHDT; CDR2 reads FYEKMQ (reference sequence). Trimming removed 4 bases from V and 6 bases from J, with 6 bases in between. CDR3 DNA: TGTGCCAGCAGCTCCCAGTCCGGGGAGCTGTTTTTT. It codes for CASSSQSGELFF.

The chain joins TRBV18 to TRBJ1-1; D gene uncertain. Per the germline V gene, CDR1 is KGHSH and CDR2 is LQKENI. Trimming cost V 2 bases and J 6 bases, with 4 bases left between them. The CDR3 has 11 amino acids. CDR3 bases: TGTGCCAGCTCACCAGGGGCTGAAGCTTTCTTT. Translating it yields CASSPGAEAFF.